Shown below are 24 T cell receptor beta chains from a single sample sequenced in a study of beta chain features in type 1 diabetes (dated by TCRdb to 2016 to 2019). The library was generated by the immunoSEQ multiplex PCR assay. The entire amount of isolated RNA was reverse transcribed using the High Capacity cDNA Reverse Transcription Kit, so the sequenced TCRB transcripts were expressed ones. TCRdb carries this immuneACCESS record with in-frame sequences only. Its versions omit some clonotypes, under half of them owing to an unresolved V gene in the studies checked, with the rest unexplained. This sample comprises about 930,000 clones, 15% to 20% of them detected only once. The top ten clones comprise about 0.025% of the sample. Sequenced sample: naive CD4+ T cells from blood. Sample cell subset or site, as interpreted from the label and publication: true naive CD4+ T cells. These receptors were obtained from a woman between 18 and 29 years old in good health.

The chain has TRBV29-1 and TRBJ2-1, with TRBD2 identical over 7 bases. Germline lookup yields CDR1 SQVTM and CDR2 ANQGSEA. This CDR3 contains 14 residues. The ends lost 4 bases at V and 0 bases at J; junction bases unmatched: 3. The CDR3 DNA reads TGCAGCGTTGGGTCTAGCGGCTCCTACAATGAGCAGTTCTTC. This encodes CSVGSSGSYNEQFF.

Only a few counts were recorded for this clone. The genes are TRBV19 and TRBJ2-6, with 8 bases aligning to TRBD2. Germline V CDR1 and CDR2: LNHDA, SQIVND (reference sequence). This CDR3 is built from 18 residues. V trimming: 4 bases; J trimming: 0 bases; junction bases outside the gene matches: 8. The CDR3 nucleotides read TGTGCCAGTAGTAAAAGGACTAGCCGAGACTCTGGGGCCAACGTCCTGACTTTC. Translation gives CASSKRTSRDSGANVLTF.

The chain recombines TRBV18 with TRBJ2-1, with D uncertain. This CDR3 spans 15 amino acids. The germline CDR1 and CDR2 sequences are KGHSH and LQKENI. V dropped 3 bases and J dropped 8 bases, with 17 bases sitting between them. CDR3 loop: CASSPPSLQSYEQFF. CDR3 DNA: TGTGCCAGCTCACCCCCCTCGTTGCAGAGCTATGAGCAGTTCTTC.

This chain links TRBV28 with TRBJ2-5; D not resolved. Germline CDR1 reads MDHEN; CDR2 reads SYDVKM. The V gene lost 7 bases and the J gene lost 7 bases, with 10 bases spanning the gap. The CDR3 totals 11 residues. CDR3 sequence (DNA): TGTGCCAGCAAGGGTGTCGTGACCCAGTACTTC. Translating it yields CASKGVVTQYF.

This clone was seen a few times. The chain carries TRBV10-3 and TRBJ1-4; D possibly corresponds to TRBD1 (5 bases). The CDR3 loop spans 13 amino acids. Looked up from germline, CDR1 is ENHRY and CDR2 is SYGVKD. The germline V and J ends were trimmed by 4 bases and 7 bases, with 10 bases remaining between them. The CDR3 spells CAISGGVGEKLFF. CDR3 nucleotide sequence: TGTGCCATCAGTGGAGGGGTCGGTGAAAAACTGTTTTTT.

This chain links TRBV7-9 with TRBJ2-3; D may be TRBD1 (5 bases). Trimming left V 3 bases short and J 3 bases short, with 13 bases between. In germline, CDR1 is SEHNR, CDR2 FQNEAQ (reference sequence). The CDR3 covers 15 residues. CDR3 nucleotide sequence: TGTGCCAGCAGCTTGCATCTTAGGGGAACAGATACGCAGTATTTT. Its protein is CASSLHLRGTDTQYF.

V is TRBV2 and J is TRBJ1-4; the D gene is possibly TRBD1 (6 bases). This CDR3 has 17 amino acids. Germline CDR1 reads SNHLY; CDR2 reads FYNNEI. The CDR3 DNA reads TGTGTCGCAGGGGACACGACTCTCCCTTCAACTAATGAAAAACTGTTTTTT. This translates into CVAGDTTLPSTNEKLFF.

The CDR3 sequence is CASTVAGINTGELFF. For the CDR3, the DNA is TGTGCCAGCACAGTCGCCGGGATCAACACCGGGGAGCTGTTTTTT. The chain joins TRBV7-9 to TRBJ2-2; a possible D gene is TRBD2 (5 bases). The V end lost 7 bases, the J end lost 2 bases, and 14 bases lay between the germline ends. The CDR3 extends over 15 amino acids. Germline assignment: CDR1 SEHNR and CDR2 FQNEAQ (reference sequence).

The V and J genes are TRBV5-6 and TRBJ1-2; TRBD1 matches 8 bases. CDR1 SGHDT and CDR2 YYEEEE come from the germline V gene. V was clipped by 4 bases and J by 4 bases; unmatched bases: 9. The CDR3 consists of 15 residues. In nucleotides, the CDR3 is TGTGCCAGCAGCCCTAGACAGGGGACGGGCTATGGCTACACCTTC. It yields the protein CASSPRQGTGYGYTF.

This clone was seen only a few times. The chain uses TRBV2 and TRBJ2-1; TRBD1 or TRBD2 may be the D gene (6 bases each). Trimming removed 4 bases at V and 12 bases at J, with 19 bases between. The CDR3 is made up of 14 amino acids. Germline CDR1 SNHLY, CDR2 FYNNEI. CDR3: CASSVVTGGIGQFF. The CDR3 bases are TGTGCCAGCAGTGTTGTGACAGGAGGGATAGGGCAGTTCTTC. Combining the CDR3 with reference TRBV2 and TRBJ2-1 gives the whole variable domain EPEVTQTPSHQVTQMGQEVILRCVPISNHLYFYWYRQILGQKVEFLVSFYNNEISEKSEIFDDQFSVERPDGSNFTLKIRSTKLEDSAMYFCASSVVTGGIGQFFGPGTRLTVL.

V gene TRBV7-2 combines with J gene TRBJ2-3; D not resolved. CDR3 length equals 15 residues. The germline V gene has CDR1 SGHTA and CDR2 FQGNSA. V was pared by 2 bases and J by 0 bases, with 9 bases between. The CDR3 sequence: CASSLQSSSTDTQYF. CDR3 sequence (DNA): TGTGCCAGCAGCTTACAAAGTTCTAGCACAGATACGCAGTATTTT.

In this sample, this clone turned up a few times. The V and J genes are TRBV11-2 and TRBJ1-1, with 7 bases matching TRBD1. Germline V gene lookup returns CDR1 SGHAT and CDR2 FQNNGV. Trimming removed 5 bases from V and 4 bases from J; junction bases left unmatched: 13. The CDR3 totals 16 residues. CDR3: CASSIRTGFGSTEAFF. The CDR3 coding sequence is TGTGCCAGCAGCATCCGGACAGGTTTCGGGAGCACTGAAGCTTTCTTT.

The table lists this clone with a few counts. V and J are TRBV27 and TRBJ2-1; TRBD2 agrees at 13 bases. Trimming cost V 5 bases and J 9 bases; bases outside gene matches: 10. This CDR3 has 16 amino acids. Per germline, CDR1 MNHEY and CDR2 SMNVEV (reference sequence). The CDR3 protein is CASSGARTSGSAEQFF. The CDR3 coding sequence is TGTGCCAGCAGTGGTGCGCGGACTAGCGGGAGTGCTGAGCAGTTCTTC.

This chain uses TRBV7-8 with TRBJ1-1; D unresolved. Trimming pared 5 bases from V and 4 bases from J, leaving 20 bases between. Germline V gives CDR1 SGHVS, CDR2 FQNEAQ. This CDR3 spans 16 amino acids. The CDR3 DNA reads as TGTGCCAGCAGCCTAGTCTCTGGGCTTGGCGGCACTGAAGCTTTCTTT. Translation: CASSLVSGLGGTEAFF.

In this sample, this clone turned up a few times. CDR3 protein: CASSKVGRGDEKLFF. CDR3 sequence (DNA): TGTGCCAGCAGCAAAGTTGGCAGGGGGGACGAAAAACTGTTTTTT. The rearrangement links TRBV21-1 to TRBJ1-4; TRBD1 is the table's D call and was not checked against the DNA. TRBV21-1 is a listed pseudogene. CDR3 length: 15 residues.

Only a few counts were recorded for this clone. This same CDR3 is encoded by further DNA sequences in the sample. The chain couples TRBV7-9 to TRBJ1-2; the match to TRBD1 covers 7 bases. Germline CDR1 and CDR2: SEHNR and FQNEAQ (reference sequence). The CDR3 loop spans 13 amino acids. V was clipped by 5 bases and J by 5 bases; unmatched bases: 5. This CDR3 is CASSLRGAYGYTF. CDR3 in DNA: TGTGCCAGCAGCCTCAGGGGGGCGTATGGCTACACCTTC.

A few counts support this clone. The V and J genes are TRBV18 and TRBJ2-3; 7 nucleotides agree with TRBD2. CDR3 length equals 16 residues. The junction had 7 bases not matched to a gene; V was cut back by 2 bases and J by 2 bases. Germline V CDR1 and CDR2: KGHSH, LQKENI. CDR3 DNA sequence: TGTGCCAGCTCACCAATGGCGGGAGACCTCACAGATACGCAGTATTTT. Amino acid sequence: CASSPMAGDLTDTQYF.

The chain recombines TRBV25-1 with TRBJ2-1; D might be TRBD1 (5 bases). Germline V lookup: CDR1 MGHDK, CDR2 SYGVNS. V was clipped by 4 bases and J by 0 bases, with 13 bases between them. CDR3 length: 16 residues. The CDR3 reads CASSGFFGASYNEQFF. Here the CDR3 DNA reads TGTGCCAGCAGTGGTTTTTTTGGGGCCTCCTACAATGAGCAGTTCTTC.

The chain joins TRBV6-6 to TRBJ2-1; D is unresolved. The V end was cut by 6 bases, the J end by 4 bases, with 13 bases between. The CDR3 loop spans 14 amino acids. Germline assignment: CDR1 MNHNY and CDR2 SVGAGI (reference sequence). CDR3: CASSLPGRYNEQFF. The CDR3, as DNA: TGTGCCAGCAGCCTCCCTGGGCGGTACAATGAGCAGTTCTTC.

This clone was observed a handful of times. This chain links TRBV4-3 with TRBJ2-1; D is possibly TRBD1 (5 bases). The CDR3 runs 20 residues. The germline V gene encodes CDR1 LGHNA and CDR2 YSLEER. Trimming pared 2 bases from V and 4 bases from J, leaving 27 bases between. The CDR3: CASSQLSVLRPRVSYNEQFF. CDR3 coding DNA: TGCGCCAGCAGCCAACTTTCCGTCTTACGCCCCAGGGTTTCGTACAATGAGCAGTTCTTC.

The rearrangement links TRBV6-6 to TRBJ2-7, with 9 bases that match TRBD1. V lost 6 bases, J lost 9 bases, and 15 bases stayed unmatched. In germline, CDR1 is MNHNY, CDR2 SVGAGI (reference sequence). This CDR3 spans 15 amino acids. CDR3 region: CASRLRDRATLRQYF. The CDR3 DNA reads TGTGCCAGCAGGCTCCGGGACAGGGCTACTCTAAGGCAGTACTTC.

This clone was seen a handful of times. The V gene is TRBV19, the J gene TRBJ2-7; unclear D gene. Germline CDR1 and CDR2: LNHDA and SQIVND (reference sequence). The CDR3 runs 11 residues. V was pared by 4 bases and J by 3 bases, with 4 bases between. DNA of the CDR3: TGTGCCAGTAGTAACAGCTACGAGCAGTACTTC. Its translation: CASSNSYEQYF. The variable domain in full, with the rest retrieved from reference TRBV19 and TRBJ2-7, is DGGITQSPKYLFRKEGQNVTLSCEQNLNHDAMYWYRQDPGQGLRLIYYSQIVNDFQKGDIAEGYSVSREKKESFPLTVTSAQKNPTAFYLCASSNSYEQYFGPGTRLTVT.

The chain has TRBV11-2 and TRBJ2-7, with 10 bases aligning to TRBD1. The CDR3 loop spans 15 amino acids. Germline lookup yields CDR1 SGHAT and CDR2 FQNNGV. The V segment lost 5 bases and the J segment 3 bases; nucleotides outside the gene matches: 7. Here the CDR3 DNA reads TGTGCCAGCAGCCAAGCCGGGACAGGGGTCTACGAGCAGTACTTC. It translates to CASSQAGTGVYEQYF.

The chain recombines TRBV2 with TRBJ1-1; D possibly corresponds to TRBD1 (5 bases). Trimming took off 8 bases at V and 5 bases at J, with 15 bases between the two ends. Germline V lookup: CDR1 SNHLY, CDR2 FYNNEI. The CDR3 loop spans 13 amino acids. The CDR3 loop reads CASFRGVGTEAFF. The CDR3 nucleotides are TGTGCCAGCTTTCGGGGGGTCGGTACTGAAGCTTTCTTT.